The clone carrying this TCR beta chain is a singleton in its sample. The data were obtained in a study of blood T cell repertoires in COVID-19. Study information: From the United States, Italy and Spain came samples of acute and convalescent COVID-19. Nucleic acid was either cDNA or gDNA, and it came from T cells, B-cell-depleted T cells, or PBMCs.

Germline V gene lookup returns CDR1 SQVTM and CDR2 ANQGSEA. CDR3 length equals 13 residues. The V end lost 5 bases, the J end lost 5 bases, and 15 bases lay between the germline ends. In the original analysis: The authors estimated nucleated cell counts from reference gene primer amplification. Produced via immunoSEQ multiplex PCR; TCRdb's table is partial and in-frame only. D and trimming were read from the DNA, whereas the V and J calls and clone size are those reported in that table. The profile shows approximately 140,000 clones, approximately 85% of them singletons. Seattle patients were enrolled during active infection and followed longitudinally.

The sequenced material came from peripheral blood. This chain uses TRBV29-1 with TRBJ1-1, with D perhaps TRBD1 (5 bases). The receptor's source is a woman aged 60-75 years with COVID-19, enrolled during active disease. The DNA of the CDR3 is TGCAGCGTTATGGGGCCGGACGCAACTGAAGCTTTCTTT. This translates into CSVMGPDATEAFF.